This TCR beta chain was sequenced for a study of OX40 agonist ivuxolimab in advanced cancers. The wider study: A partial response was reached by three patients: one with hepatocellular carcinoma and two with cutaneous melanoma. Broader study findings: Some patients who did not respond also had low normalized T-cell clonal expansion.

This CDR3 contains 15 residues. V dropped 3 bases and J dropped 3; count of bases not matched to a gene: 4. Germline lookup yields CDR1 SGDLS and CDR2 YYNGEE. Turning to this clone: What it recognizes is unknown.

Clones were read by immunoSEQ multiplex PCR, and TCRdb kept only the in-frame ones, dropping some. There are roughly 70,000 clones in the sample; 88% occur only once, and 0.67% lies in the top ten. The clonotype originates from an adult with an advanced solid tumor such as melanoma, head and neck, liver or kidney cancer. The sequencing here drew on CD4+ or CD8+ T cells sorted from blood, taken in a trial of the OX40 agonist ivuxolimab. The chain has TRBV9 and TRBJ2-2, with TRBD1 matching over 8 bases. Here the CDR3 DNA reads TGTGCCAGCAGCGCCCGGGACAGGCACACCGGGGAGCTGTTTTTT. Translation: CASSARDRHTGELFF.